This T cell receptor beta chain was recorded in a study of cytomegalovirus exposure and HLA in healthy donors (TCRdb year 2017). For the wider study: In an earlier analysis of 587 of the donors, approximately 260 Gb of sequence data and 100 million or so unique TCR beta sequences from roughly 190 million T cells were reported. Around 330 gigabases of sequencing data and 91 million or so unique TCR sequences made up an early release that covered approximately 700 HLA-typed donors. Of the roughly 400 genotyped donors, about 84% fell in the genetic ancestry cluster associated with self-reported Caucasian donors. The study aimed to test whether signatures of past pathogen exposure could be identified by cataloging public T cell receptors. The T cell repertoires of around 730 subjects were profiled by immunosequencing and related to cytomegalovirus serostatus. A separate validation cohort of roughly 130 different subjects was used in addition to the roughly 670-subject first cohort. High-throughput TCR immunosequencing, statistical association of individual TCRs with disease status, and machine learning were combined to predict cytomegalovirus infection status. To study patterns of TCR occurrence, a later analysis re-analyzed previously published TCR beta repertoires from around 660 donors and added high-resolution HLA genotyping. Rather than using new phenotypic data, the later analysis identified candidate immune exposures from TCR beta sequences and from how often those sequences occurred across donors. An earlier analysis of several hundred of the donors applied high-throughput TCR beta sequencing to assess whether each TCR beta V gene segment acted as functional or pseudogenic. Alongside the repertoire data, information on donor age, sex, ethnicity and CMV serostatus was compiled. In a later genetic analysis, genome-wide SNP genotypes for about three fifths of the 666 donors were used, and that subset was treated as a discovery cohort. Every discovery cohort repertoire had been produced on one sequencing platform. Class I and class II HLA loci were covered by the typing at four-digit resolution. The number of donors typed differed by locus, with roughly 620-640 for A, B, C, DRB1 and DQB1, approximately 500 for DQA1, 600 to 610 for DPA1, and around 430 for DPB1. Several DR-DQ haplotypes were treated as single units for association and clustering because of strong linkage in the cohort. Among roughly 400 genotyped donors of the cohort, an average of approximately 240,000 unique TCR beta nucleotide sequences was sequenced per donor, of which about 18% were non-productive.

The cohort was made up of 666 healthy bone marrow donors. At the time of sampling, every cohort member was nominally healthy, though immune exposures that went unrecorded were likely present. The donor tested CMV seronegative, placing the donor among the 350 to 400 seronegative members of the cohort. A peripheral blood sample was provided by each donor, and peripheral blood mononuclear cells were used for TCR beta sequencing. The Qiagen DNeasy Blood Extraction Kit was used to extract genomic DNA from the blood cell samples. The library was prepared using the immunoSEQ multiplex PCR assay. A mixture of 60 forward primers for TCR Vbeta segments and 13 reverse primers for TCR Jbeta segments was used in the multiplex PCR. A multiplex PCR assay on genomic DNA amplified the CDR3 region of rearranged TCR beta genes. Amplified TCR beta libraries were sequenced as 87-base-pair reads on the Illumina HiSeq System. For the original study's pipeline: Across the 670 or so repertoires, a later analysis counted roughly 77 million unique TCR beta chains, about 10 million of which were shared by at least two donors. A nearest-neighbor algorithm error-corrected the raw reads and collapsed the reads into unique sequences, merging closely related sequences to remove PCR and sequencing errors. Alignment of CDR3 sequences to IMGT reference sequences was used to assign V, D and J gene segments. For a sequence to be retained, a match of at least six nucleotides was required to both a V gene segment and a J gene segment. Rearrangements were classified as productive when the CDR3 lacked stop codons and remained in frame with V and J, and all other rearrangements were classified as non-productive. CDR3 was defined according to IMGT convention as the region running from the second conserved V-encoded cysteine to the conserved J-encoded phenylalanine. Sequences without an unambiguous match to a single V gene segment were excluded from the earlier analysis of about 630 of the donors. An earlier analysis of a few hundred of the donors called V segments functional above 56.7% productive rearrangements and segregating when the between-donor standard deviation exceeded 5%. A statistical classification framework was built for diagnosing cytomegalovirus status from the catalog of TCR beta chain sequences. A later analysis assigned V and J genes by comparing TCR nucleotide sequences with IMGT/GENE-DB human TR gene sequences. The TCRdist pipeline was used in a later analysis to assign CDR3 sequences and most-parsimonious VDJ recombination scenarios. A later analysis defined each TCR beta chain by its CDR3 amino acid sequence plus V-gene family, and excluded reads lacking a unique V-gene family. As a way to deal with suspected cross-contamination and a sequencing artifact, a later analysis dropped 450 to 600 nucleotide sequences that were highly shared and had low generation probability. For each public chain, a later analysis derived a clonal expansion index from normalized ranks of inferred template counts within each repertoire. A later analysis computed generation probabilities with a VDJ recombination model fitted to out-of-frame rearrangements, and checked the results against IGoR. A later analysis scored TCR-TCR, TCR-HLA and TCR-CMV co-occurrence with hypergeometric tests, applying a repertoire-size bias correction to TCR pairs. To estimate false discovery rates, a later analysis permuted the HLA or CMV assignments 20 times. In a later analysis, co-occurring TCRs were grouped using DBSCAN, and TCRdist sequence similarity was added for clustering within HLA-allele-positive subsets. Co-occurrence clustering excluded repertoires with fewer than 30,000 or more than 120,000 public chains, plus five with anomalous nucleotide sharing. In TCRdb, the immuneACCESS table is reduced to in-frame sequences with V and J assigned. These tables do not hold every clone; where another copy was compared, an unresolved V gene accounts for under half, and the others remain unexplained. V and J calls and clone size are given by that table; D and trimming were obtained from the DNA. The sample table records 100,000 to 120,000 clones; roughly 15% of these occur just once. 0.83% of the sample lies in the top ten.

V is cut back by 4 bases and J by 3 bases, with 4 bases in the junction unmatched. Sequences SGHTA (CDR1) and FQGNSA (CDR2) are obtained from the germline V gene. CDR3 length: 16 amino acids, cysteine to phenylalanine. Left in the record is the CDR3 DNA by itself, 48 bases read in frame from the first base. Comment on this clone: This clone's antigen is unknown. No base quality values were provided; no much bigger clone lies one nucleotide off.

The research as a whole found: CMV serostatus was the only immune exposure information available for the cohort. A later analysis found that HLA-associated TCR beta chains were more clonally expanded and had lower generation probabilities than equally common non-associated chains. In a later genetic analysis, fewer N-insertions in productive TCRs were reported among donors in an Asian-associated ancestry cluster than the approximately 710-donor mean. The presence/absence analyses assumed that sequencing depth was roughly uniform across donors, and that assumption may not be true. A later analysis associated 15,000 to 20,000 TCR beta sequences with specific HLA alleles at a false discovery rate of 0.05. In a later analysis, several top co-occurrence clusters were reported to appear linked to parvovirus B19, influenza, CMV and Epstein-Barr virus. Correlated functional status among segregating V segments might be attributable to linkage disequilibrium, but an unknown experimental factor could not be ruled out. The study gave a list of about 150 TCR beta chains associated with cytomegalovirus. An earlier analysis of approximately 540 of the donors showed that most TCR beta V segments appeared in productive rearrangements either about 90% or about 30% of the time, which broadly matched IMGT annotations. The earlier analysis of some 540 of the donors excluded over 15 rarely observed V segments, including chromosome 9 orphons, because counts were too low. According to the authors, the approach could potentially be generalized to other disease states and immunological phenotypes. According to a later analysis, TCR association rates differed among HLA loci, with DRB1 alleles showing the most associated TCRs and HLA-C alleles showing the fewest. Because HLA typing was unavailable for some donors at each locus, only the typed subset was used in association tests. A cluster of highly shared sequence variants was judged likely to be a technical artifact of the sequencing pipeline. Assigning TCR associations to individual alleles was difficult when HLA alleles, especially DR and DQ, strongly co-occurred. This cohort had only TCR beta chains sequenced, and the lack of alpha or paired-chain data limited which features could be detected. Across donors, most TCR sequences were observed very rarely, whereas some public TCRs were present in many individuals. A further reported finding was that TCR beta sequences accurately predicted the HLA-A and HLA-B alleles for most subjects in the first cohort. V-gene and J-gene trimming of TCR beta chains was associated with a missense DCLRE1C variant in a later genetic analysis, and the association was replicated in an independent cohort. The classifier was reported to diagnose cytomegalovirus status with high specificity and sensitivity in both the original cohort and the validation cohort. In a later analysis, most CMV-associated TCR beta chains were found to appear HLA-restricted, with HLA associations seemingly driven largely by CMV exposure. Some IMGT-functional V segments, including TRBV6-2 and TRBV6-3, could not be told apart with the 87-base-pair reads, so those segments were excluded. A few of the identified cytomegalovirus-associated TCR beta chains were confirmed in vitro to be specific for cytomegalovirus antigens.

This chain joins TRBV7-2 to TRBJ2-3, with 13 middle bases fitting TRBD2. This TCR was sampled from a female donor in good health and CMV-seronegative. The sample consisted of PBMCs. The DNA reads TGTGCCAGCAGCTCCGGGACTAGCGGGGAGACAGATACGCAGTATTTT. This gives the protein CASSSGTSGETDTQYF.